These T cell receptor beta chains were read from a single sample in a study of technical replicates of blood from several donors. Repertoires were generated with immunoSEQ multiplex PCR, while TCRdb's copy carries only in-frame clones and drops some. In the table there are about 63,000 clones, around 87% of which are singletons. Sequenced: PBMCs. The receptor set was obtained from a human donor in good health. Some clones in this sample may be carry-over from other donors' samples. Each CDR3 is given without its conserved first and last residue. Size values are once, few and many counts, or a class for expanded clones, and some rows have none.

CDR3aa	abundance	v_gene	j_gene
ASSASGPHEQF	NA	TRBV2	TRBJ2-1
ASSLPGGLDNSPLH	NA	TRBV5-6	TRBJ1-6
SVEQGTETQY	once	TRBV29-1	TRBJ2-5
ASIPTGTYGYT	NA	TRBV6-1	TRBJ1-2
ASSESRLAGDYEQY	few	TRBV10-1	TRBJ2-7
ASSLAGGSTDTQY	NA	TRBV5-1	TRBJ2-3
ASSFTSGGAHEQF	few	TRBV6-5	TRBJ2-1
ASSLLGGTDTQY	NA	TRBV7-2	TRBJ2-3
ASSFGPHSIEQY	NA	TRBV27	TRBJ2-7
ASSYTSFGEQY	NA	TRBV11-2	TRBJ2-7
ASSYVGASGTDTQY	NA	TRBV6-6	TRBJ2-3
ASSRGGADNEQF	NA	TRBV7-2	TRBJ2-1
AWSLGLKNTEAF	few	TRBV30	TRBJ1-1
ASSYGTGMYTQY	NA	TRBV5-1	TRBJ2-3
ASSQERLAGGGTDTQY	NA	TRBV4-3	TRBJ2-3
ASSWTSGRLDEQF	NA	TRBV19	TRBJ2-1
ASSQEFPPYGGTGELF	NA	TRBV4-2	TRBJ2-2
ASSLYIGGTQY	NA	TRBV7-9	NA
AGRRQGAYEQY	NA	TRBV30	TRBJ2-7
ASSRGGGQFSYEQY	NA	TRBV7-2	TRBJ2-7
SVEVSGGRRETQY	once	TRBV29-1	TRBJ2-5
ASSLGLASEAF	few	TRBV5-1	TRBJ1-1
ASSPTLGNQPQH	NA	TRBV19	TRBJ1-5
ASSEQGALGTEAF	NA	TRBV7-8	TRBJ1-1
ASSPTLTSGFSYEQY	NA	TRBV4-1	TRBJ2-7
ASSSDRAEETQY	NA	TRBV5-8	TRBJ2-5
AWSQGPDSHEQY	NA	TRBV30	TRBJ2-7
ASSSQGSYNEQF	NA	TRBV6-6	TRBJ2-1
ASSEQADRGRFYEQY	NA	TRBV2	TRBJ2-7